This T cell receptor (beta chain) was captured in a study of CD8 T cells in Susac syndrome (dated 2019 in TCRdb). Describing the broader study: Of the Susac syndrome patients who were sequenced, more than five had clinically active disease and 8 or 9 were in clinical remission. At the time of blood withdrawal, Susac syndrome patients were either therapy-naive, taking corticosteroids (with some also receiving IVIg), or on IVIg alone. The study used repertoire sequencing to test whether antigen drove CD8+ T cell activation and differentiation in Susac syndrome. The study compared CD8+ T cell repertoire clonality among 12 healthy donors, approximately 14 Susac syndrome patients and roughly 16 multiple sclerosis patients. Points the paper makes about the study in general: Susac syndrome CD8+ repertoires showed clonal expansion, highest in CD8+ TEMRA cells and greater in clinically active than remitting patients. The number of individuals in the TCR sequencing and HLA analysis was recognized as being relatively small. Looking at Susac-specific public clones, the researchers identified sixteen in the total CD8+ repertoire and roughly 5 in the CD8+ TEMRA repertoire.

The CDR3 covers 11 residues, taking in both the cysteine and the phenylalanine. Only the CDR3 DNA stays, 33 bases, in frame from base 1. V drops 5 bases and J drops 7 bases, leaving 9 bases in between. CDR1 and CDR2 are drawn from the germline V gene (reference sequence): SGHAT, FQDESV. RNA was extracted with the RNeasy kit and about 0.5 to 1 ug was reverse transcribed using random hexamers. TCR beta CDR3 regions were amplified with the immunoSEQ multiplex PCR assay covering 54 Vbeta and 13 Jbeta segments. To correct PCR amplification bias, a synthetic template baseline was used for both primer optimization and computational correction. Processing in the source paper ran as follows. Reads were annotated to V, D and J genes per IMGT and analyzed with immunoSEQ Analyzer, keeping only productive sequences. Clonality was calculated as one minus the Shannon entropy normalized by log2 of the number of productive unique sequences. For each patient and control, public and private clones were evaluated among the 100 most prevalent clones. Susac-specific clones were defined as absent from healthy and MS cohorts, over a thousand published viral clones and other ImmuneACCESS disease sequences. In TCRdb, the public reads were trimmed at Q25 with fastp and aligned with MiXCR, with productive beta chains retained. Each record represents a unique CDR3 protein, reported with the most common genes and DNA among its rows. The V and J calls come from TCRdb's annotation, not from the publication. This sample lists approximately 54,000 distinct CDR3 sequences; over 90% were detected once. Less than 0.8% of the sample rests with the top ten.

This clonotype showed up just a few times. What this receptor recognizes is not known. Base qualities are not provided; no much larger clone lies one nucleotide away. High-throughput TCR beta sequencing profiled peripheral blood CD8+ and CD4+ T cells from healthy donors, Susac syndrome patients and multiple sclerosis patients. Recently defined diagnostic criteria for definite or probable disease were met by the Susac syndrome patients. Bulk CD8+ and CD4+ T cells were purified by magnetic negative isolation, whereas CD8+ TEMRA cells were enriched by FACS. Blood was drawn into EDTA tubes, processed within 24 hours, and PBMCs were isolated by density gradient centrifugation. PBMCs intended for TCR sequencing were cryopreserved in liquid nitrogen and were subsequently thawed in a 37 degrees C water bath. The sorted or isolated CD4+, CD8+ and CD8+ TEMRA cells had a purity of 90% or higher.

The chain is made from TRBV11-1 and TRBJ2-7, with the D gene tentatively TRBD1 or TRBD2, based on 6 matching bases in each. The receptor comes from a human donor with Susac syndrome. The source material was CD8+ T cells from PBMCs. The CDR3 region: CASSQGREQYF. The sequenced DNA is TGTGCCAGCAGCCAGGGGAGGGAGCAGTACTTC.